A single sample gave rise to the 11 T cell receptor beta chains below, sequenced in a study of T cell responses to AZD1222 COVID-19 vaccine. This table comes from immunoSEQ multiplex PCR, and its TCRdb copy is limited to in-frame clones, with some not included. The data hold about 160,000 clones, with around 90% observed a single time. Material: peripheral blood, obtained on day 0 of AZD1222 vaccination. The receptors shown here come from an adult in good health.

V is TRBV30 and J is TRBJ1-1; possibly TRBD1 for D (5 bases). Germline V gives CDR1 GTSNPN, CDR2 SVGIG (reference sequence). With 3 bases removed from V and 3 bases from J, the gap between germline ends came to 11 bases. The CDR3 loop spans 13 amino acids. CDR3 bases: TGTGCCTGGAGGCGTTGGGGGGACACTGAAGCTTTCTTT. It translates to CAWRRWGDTEAFF.

The gene calls are TRBV27 and TRBJ1-1; maybe TRBD1 (5 bases). CDR3 length equals 14 residues. Trimming cost V 3 bases and J 2 bases, with 10 bases left between them. Looked up from germline, CDR1 is MNHEY and CDR2 is SMNVEV (reference sequence). In DNA, the CDR3 is TGTGCCAGCAGTTTGACAGAAATAAACACTGAAGCTTTCTTT. Its protein is CASSLTEINTEAFF.

The gene calls are TRBV19 and TRBJ2-1, with TRBD2 matching 7 bases. With V trimmed by 5 bases and J by 6 bases, 7 bases remained unmatched. The length of the CDR3 is 14 residues. Germline V gene sequence: CDR1 LNHDA, CDR2 SQIVND (reference sequence). The CDR3 DNA reads as TGTGCCAGTAGTCAAGCGGGGAACCGCAATGAGCAGTTCTTC. Amino acid sequence: CASSQAGNRNEQFF.

Remarks on this clone: The junction differs from germline at one of its ends, possibly a read error. V gene TRBV19 combines with J gene TRBJ1-5; D possibly corresponds to TRBD1 (5 bases). CDR3 length equals 14 residues. Germline-derived CDR1 and CDR2 are LNHDA and SQIVND (reference sequence). The CDR3 here is CASSFQGSYQPQHF. The CDR3 DNA reads as TGTGCCAGTAGTTTCCAGGGTAGCTATCAGCCCCAGCATTTT.

In its sample, this clone was seen once. The chain uses TRBV10-2 and TRBJ1-5, with TRBD1 as a possible D gene (6 bases). The CDR3 totals 14 residues. Trimming pared 8 bases from V and 3 bases from J, leaving 14 bases between. Germline CDR1 and CDR2: WSHSY and SAAADI. Here the CDR3 DNA reads TGCGCCAGCGCCGCTACAGGGAACAATCAGCCCCAGCATTTT. Protein product: CASAATGNNQPQHF.

The chain joins TRBV6-5 to TRBJ2-2; 9 positions match TRBD2. Per the germline V gene, CDR1 is MNHEY and CDR2 is SVGAGI. The CDR3 consists of 15 residues. With V trimmed by 0 bases and J by 9 bases, 5 bases remained unmatched. This chain's CDR3 is CASSYSSGSARELFF. As DNA, the CDR3 is TGTGCCAGCAGTTACTCTAGCGGGAGCGCTCGGGAGCTGTTTTTT.

J is TRBJ2-1 and V is TRBV2, with D hard to call. Germline assignment: CDR1 SNHLY and CDR2 FYNNEI. The CDR3 is 13 amino acids. The V end lost 5 bases, the J end lost 7 bases, and 12 bases lay between the germline ends. CDR3 coding DNA: TGTGCCAGCAGTCGAAGAGGAGCAAATGAGCAGTTCTTC. Translated: CASSRRGANEQFF. The whole variable domain, filled in from reference TRBV2 and TRBJ2-1, reads EPEVTQTPSHQVTQMGQEVILRCVPISNHLYFYWYRQILGQKVEFLVSFYNNEISEKSEIFDDQFSVERPDGSNFTLKIRSTKLEDSAMYFCASSRRGANEQFFGPGTRLTVL.

The rearrangement links TRBV29-1 to TRBJ1-2, with TRBD1 identical over 8 bases. CDR3 length equals 12 residues. The J segment lost 8 bases and the V segment lost 4 bases, leaving 6 bases of the junction unmatched. Germline-derived CDR1 and CDR2 are SQVTM and ANQGSEA. The CDR3 DNA is TGCAGCGTTGGAGACAGGGGCGAAGGCTACACCTTC. Translation gives CSVGDRGEGYTF. The whole variable domain, remainder taken from reference TRBV29-1 and TRBJ1-2, is SAVISQKPSRDICQRGTSLTIQCQVDSQVTMMFWYRQQPGQSLTLIATANQGSEATYESGFVIDKFPISRPNLTFSTLTVSNMSPEDSSIYLCSVGDRGEGYTFGSGTRLTVV.

This clone was picked up a small number of times. V usage is TRBV28 and J usage is TRBJ1-3; 9 nucleotides line up with TRBD1. Germline CDR1 is MDHEN and CDR2 is SYDVKM. The CDR3 has 16 amino acids. Trimming at V came to 5 bases and at J to 7 bases, leaving 12 bases not matched to a gene. CDR3 sequence reads: CASSKNRDRVRNTIYF. The CDR3 DNA follows: TGTGCCAGCAGTAAAAATCGGGACAGGGTTCGGAACACCATATATTTT.

The CDR3 is CAWSKYSAYNEQFF. DNA for the CDR3: TGTGCCTGGAGTAAGTACAGCGCCTACAATGAGCAGTTCTTC. This sequence joins TRBV30 and TRBJ2-1; D not certain. The V gene lost 2 bases and the J gene lost 2 bases, with 10 bases spanning the gap. This CDR3 has 14 amino acids. Germline V CDR1 and CDR2: GTSNPN, SVGIG (reference sequence).

The CDR3 DNA reads TGCGCCAGCAGCCAAGATGTTATGATAAGCGATGTCGAGCAGTTCTTC. Residues: CASSQDVMISDVEQFF. The chain is built from TRBV4-3 and TRBJ2-1; no firm D call. The germline V and J ends were trimmed by 0 bases and 10 bases, with 19 bases remaining between them. The CDR3 contains 16 residues. Germline CDR1 LGHNA, CDR2 YSLEER.